These T cell receptor beta chains were read from a single sample in a study of cytomegalovirus exposure and HLA in healthy donors. This table comes from immunoSEQ multiplex PCR, and its TCRdb copy is limited to in-frame clones, with some not included. The data show approximately 170,000 clones, about three quarters seen once. Specimen: PBMCs. The source is a female donor in good health and CMV-seronegative. CDR3s include the opening cysteine and the closing phenylalanine or tryptophan. Each record gives: D gene, clone size, J gene, V gene, CDR3 protein, CDR3 DNA. D genes are given only for firm matches. Size is omitted from some rows. Given values are once, few, many or a class for expanded clones.

TRBD1 | . | TRBJ1-1 | TRBV5-1 | CASSLRQGGKNTEAFF | TGCGCCAGCAGCCTCCGACAGGGTGGGAAGAACACTGAAGCTTTCTTT
. | . | TRBJ2-2 | TRBV6-5 | CASSYSPRGPGELFF | TGTGCCAGCAGTTACTCACCGAGAGGCCCCGGGGAGCTGTTTTTT
TRBD1 | . | TRBJ1-1 | TRBV15 | CATSSWDRGTNTEAFF | TGTGCCACCAGCAGTTGGGACAGGGGGACCAACACTGAAGCTTTCTTT
. | few | TRBJ2-7 | TRBV28 | CASSPEPGGNYEQYF | TGTGCCAGCAGCCCGGAGCCAGGAGGGAACTACGAGCAGTACTTC
TRBD2 | . | TRBJ2-7 | TRBV10-3 | CAMSSGGPTYEQYF | TGTGCCATGAGTAGCGGGGGCCCTACCTACGAGCAGTACTTC
. | few | TRBJ1-2 | TRBV5-8 | CASSFLGPLPNYGYTF | TGTGCCAGCAGCTTTTTGGGCCCCCTGCCGAACTATGGCTACACCTTC
. | . | TRBJ2-6 | TRBV2 | CASSARQSGANVLTF | TGTGCCAGCAGTGCCAGGCAGTCTGGGGCCAACGTCCTGACTTTC
. | once | TRBJ2-6 | TRBV28 | CASLSPRAGGANVLTF | TGTGCCAGCCTCTCCCCCAGGGCCGGTGGGGCCAACGTCCTGACTTTC
TRBD1 | once | TRBJ2-7 | TRBV19 | CASSPGQGGYEQYF | TGTGCCAGTAGTCCCGGACAGGGAGGCTACGAGCAGTACTTC
. | . | TRBJ1-2 | TRBV6-5 | CASSYSSTAGTYGYTF | TGTGCCAGCAGTTACTCGAGCACAGCCGGTACCTATGGCTACACCTTC
TRBD2 | . | TRBJ2-2 | TRBV9 | CASRRDYPNTGELFF | TGTGCCAGCCGACGGGACTATCCGAACACCGGGGAGCTGTTTTTT
. | . | TRBJ1-2 | TRBV10-3 | CAISADSNYGYTF | TGTGCCATCAGTGCAGACAGTAACTATGGCTACACCTTC
TRBD2 | . | TRBJ2-3 | TRBV4-1 | CASSEGTSGRGDTQYF | TGCGCCAGCAGCGAAGGGACTAGCGGGAGAGGAGATACGCAGTATTTT
. | . | TRBJ2-1 | TRBV9 | CASSPHGLASYNEQFF | TGTGCCAGCAGCCCCCATGGGCTAGCCTCCTACAATGAGCAGTTCTTC
TRBD2 | . | TRBJ2-3 | TRBV4-2 | CASSQGLAEITDTQYF | TGTGCCAGCAGCCAAGGACTAGCGGAAATCACAGATACGCAGTATTTT
. | few | TRBJ2-7 | TRBV6-1 | CASSDEGGPYEQYF | TGTGCCAGCAGCGACGAGGGAGGACCCTACGAGCAGTACTTC
. | . | TRBJ2-2 | TRBV14 | CASSHKHRSNTGELFF | TGTGCCAGCAGCCATAAACACAGATCTAACACCGGGGAGCTGTTTTTT
. | once | TRBJ1-1 | TRBV19 | CASSISSGKRVNTEAFF | TGTGCCAGTAGTATTTCGTCCGGGAAGAGAGTGAACACTGAAGCTTTCTTT
TRBD1 | . | TRBJ2-7 | TRBV9 | CASSVTGNSVTEQYF | TGTGCCAGCAGCGTGACAGGGAACTCGGTTACCGAGCAGTACTTC
. | . | TRBJ2-2 | TRBV6-5 | CASKVAGTNTGELFF | TGTGCCAGCAAAGTGGCGGGAACGAACACCGGGGAGCTGTTTTTT
. | . | TRBJ2-6 | TRBV18 | CASSPGAPASSGANVLTF | TGTGCCAGCTCACCAGGGGCCCCCGCATCCTCTGGGGCCAACGTCCTGACTTTC
. | . | TRBJ1-2 | TRBV2 | CASSGSAYGYTF | TGTGCCAGCAGCGGGTCAGCTTATGGCTACACCTTC
. | . | TRBJ1-3 | TRBV28 | CASSFTQGNSGNTIYF | TGTGCCAGCAGTTTTACACAGGGAAACTCTGGAAACACCATATATTTT
. | . | TRBJ2-3 | TRBV7-2 | CASSLGTSDTQYF | TGTGCCAGCAGCTTAGGGACTTCAGATACGCAGTATTTT
TRBD1 | . | TRBJ1-1 | TRBV19 | CASSSRTGKNTEAFF | TGTGCCAGTAGTTCTCGGACAGGGAAGAACACTGAAGCTTTCTTT
TRBD2 | . | TRBJ2-2 | TRBV6-5 | CASSYGGGAITGELFF | TGTGCCAGCAGTTACGGCGGGGGGGCAATCACCGGGGAGCTGTTTTTT
TRBD2 | . | TRBJ2-1 | TRBV28 | CASISGGRDNEQFF | TGTGCCAGCATAAGCGGGGGGAGAGACAATGAGCAGTTCTTC
. | . | TRBJ2-4 | TRBV15 | CATRREGTNIQYF | TGTGCCACCAGACGCGAGGGAACGAACATTCAGTACTTC
. | . | TRBJ1-4 | TRBV5-1 | CASSKQGTNEKLFF | TGCGCCAGCAGCAAACAGGGTACGAATGAAAAACTGTTTTTT
TRBD2 | . | TRBJ2-3 | TRBV7-2 | CASSPGTSGRGASTDTQYF | TGTGCCAGCAGCCCGGGGACTAGCGGGAGGGGGGCTAGCACAGATACGCAGTATTTT
. | . | TRBJ2-6 | TRBV7-7 | CASSPSVSPVGSGANVLTF | TGTGCTAGCAGCCCAAGCGTGTCCCCGGTGGGCTCTGGGGCCAACGTCCTGACTTTC
. | . | TRBJ2-5 | TRBV5-1 | CASRRDFPQETQYF | TGCGCCAGCAGGAGGGACTTCCCCCAAGAGACCCAGTACTTC
TRBD1 | . | TRBJ2-1 | TRBV27 | CASSTPIRQGRFPLWFF | TGTGCCAGCAGTACGCCAATAAGACAGGGGCGTTTTCCCCTGTGGTTCTTC
. | . | TRBJ2-1 | TRBV11-1 | CASSLEGASYNEQFF | TGTGCCAGCAGCTTAGAAGGGGCCTCCTACAATGAGCAGTTCTTC
TRBD1 | . | TRBJ2-7 | TRBV5-1 | CASSIGTGGARTLYEQYF | TGCGCCAGCAGCATAGGGACAGGGGGCGCCCGGACCCTCTACGAGCAGTACTTC
TRBD1 | . | TRBJ1-1 | TRBV5-1 | CASSSGQGSEAFF | TGCGCCAGCAGCTCGGGACAGGGAAGTGAAGCTTTCTTT
. | . | TRBJ1-2 | TRBV7-2 | CASSLDRAGPYGYTF | TGTGCCAGCAGCTTAGATAGGGCAGGGCCCTATGGCTACACCTTC
TRBD1 | . | TRBJ2-7 | TRBV28 | CASSTPGQGSYEQYF | TGTGCCAGCAGTACGCCGGGACAGGGTTCGTACGAGCAGTACTTC
TRBD2 | few | TRBJ2-5 | TRBV28 | CASSSAGRHRETQYF | TGTGCCAGCAGTTCCGCCGGGAGGCACCGGGAGACCCAGTACTTC
. | once | TRBJ1-6 | TRBV11-2 | CASSLREEGRKNSPLHF | TGTGCCAGCAGCTTACGTGAGGAGGGGAGAAAAAATTCACCCCTCCACTTT
. | . | TRBJ1-4 | TRBV6-5 | CASLRGGGEKLFF | TGTGCCAGCCTAAGGGGCGGGGGTGAAAAACTGTTTTTT
. | . | TRBJ2-7 | TRBV18 | CASSLTADYQHSYEQYF | TGTGCCAGCTCACTGACGGCTGACTACCAGCACTCCTACGAGCAGTACTTC
TRBD2 | once | TRBJ2-3 | TRBV6-6 | CASSPGGRGAPDTQYF | TGTGCCAGCAGCCCGGGGGGGCGGGGGGCTCCAGATACGCAGTATTTT
. | . | TRBJ1-3 | TRBV5-4 | CASSLASAGAGNTIYF | TGTGCCAGCAGCTTGGCCTCCGCAGGGGCTGGAAACACCATATATTTT
TRBD2 | . | TRBJ2-2 | TRBV4-2 | CASKGSGGRPGGELFF | TGTGCCAGCAAAGGTAGCGGGGGCCGTCCGGGAGGGGAGCTGTTTTTT
TRBD2 | . | TRBJ2-2 | TRBV7-2 | CASPKSPSGSRTGELFF | TGTGCCAGCCCGAAATCTCCTAGCGGGAGTAGGACCGGGGAGCTGTTTTTT
. | . | TRBJ1-5 | TRBV6-1 | CASKAGSSNQPQHF | TGTGCCAGCAAGGCGGGATCCAGCAATCAGCCCCAGCATTTT
TRBD1 | few | TRBJ1-2 | TRBV19 | CASSITDRTGYGYTF | TGTGCCAGTAGTATCACGGACAGGACAGGCTATGGCTACACCTTC
. | . | TRBJ2-5 | TRBV28 | CASSPGLKETQYF | TGTGCCAGCAGCCCTGGACTGAAAGAGACCCAGTACTTC
TRBD1 | . | TRBJ1-4 | TRBV5-1 | CASSLQGAGWVF | TGCGCCAGCAGTCTACAGGGGGCCGGTTGGGTTTTT